This T cell receptor beta chain was documented in a study of blood T cells in healthy people across ages. The study's findings and limits: CMV infection status of these donors was not known.

This clonotype was picked up a small number of times. Its antigen is undetermined. CDR3 length equals 16 residues. The germline CDR1 and CDR2 sequences are SGDLS and YYNGEE. Alongside a J-beta primer mix, a sample-barcoded 5' primer served in a second PCR lasting about 6 to 12 cycles. Using its own MiXCR run on the 5' RACE reads, TCRdb lists one record per CDR3 protein. The data show around 2 million distinct CDR3 sequences, about two fifths seen once. The sequenced sample consisted of blood. This receptor was obtained from a human donor in good health. The chain is built from TRBV9 and TRBJ2-1; 8 nucleotides align to TRBD2. The better agreement between TRBJ2-7 and the DNA end casts doubt on the J call. The CDR3 DNA reads TGTGCCAGCAGCGTCACTAGCGGAAGCTCCTACAATGAGCAGTACTTC. This translates into CASSVTSGSSYNEQYF.